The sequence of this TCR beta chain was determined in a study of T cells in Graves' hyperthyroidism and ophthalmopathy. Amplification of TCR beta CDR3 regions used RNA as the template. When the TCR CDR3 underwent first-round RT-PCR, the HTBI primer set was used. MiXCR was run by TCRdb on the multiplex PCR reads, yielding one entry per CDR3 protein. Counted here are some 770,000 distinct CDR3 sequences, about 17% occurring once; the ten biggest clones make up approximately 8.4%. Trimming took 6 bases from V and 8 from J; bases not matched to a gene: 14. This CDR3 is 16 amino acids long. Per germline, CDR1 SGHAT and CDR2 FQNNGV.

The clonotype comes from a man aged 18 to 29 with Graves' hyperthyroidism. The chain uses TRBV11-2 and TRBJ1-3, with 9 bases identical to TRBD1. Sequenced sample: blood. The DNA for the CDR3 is TGTGCCAGCAGTTTGGACCGGGACAGGGTTTTTTACACCATATATTTT. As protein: CASSLDRDRVFYTIYF.